The 21 T cell receptor beta chains given below trace back to one sample, sequenced in a study of metastatic and nonmetastatic thyroid tumors (TCRdb year 2020). Before undergoing thyroid surgery, none of the patients had been given any kind of treatment. Library method: PCR. For sequencing, an Illumina HiSeq 4000 was employed. TCRdb ran its own pipeline on the public reads, namely fastp trimming at Q25 and MiXCR clone calling, and kept in-frame beta chains. The sample table holds 20,000 or so clones, of which over 20% were seen once. Of the sample, about 8.1% is held by the ten largest clones. The specimen was adjacent normal tissue. The receptors shown here come from a female donor with papillary thyroid cancer or a benign thyroid nodule (not recorded which). Some clones in this sample may be carry-over from other donors' samples.

This clone rates as medium-sized. The chain joins TRBV24-1 to TRBJ1-2; D call uncertain. Trimming shortened V by 2 bases and J by 8 bases, and 14 bases separated the two germline ends. CDR1 is KGHDR, CDR2 SFDVKD, per germline. The CDR3 spans 14 residues. CDR3 DNA sequence: TGTGCCACCAGTGATTATAACCTCGACGGCGGCTACACCTTC. Translating gives CATSDYNLDGGYTF.

This clone came up a few times. V usage is TRBV2 and J usage is TRBJ1-4; no definite D call. CDR1 is SNHLY, CDR2 FYNNEI, per germline. The CDR3 has 14 residues. The ends were cut back, 4 bases at V and 0 bases at J, with 6 bases in the middle. The CDR3 loop is CASSGVPTNEKLFF. The DNA for the CDR3 is TGTGCCAGCAGTGGGGTTCCAACTAATGAAAAACTGTTTTTT. The variable domain in full, with the rest retrieved from reference TRBV2 and TRBJ1-4, is EPEVTQTPSHQVTQMGQEVILRCVPISNHLYFYWYRQILGQKVEFLVSFYNNEISEKSEIFDDQFSVERPDGSNFTLKIRSTKLEDSAMYFCASSGVPTNEKLFFGSGTQLSVL.

This clone was seen at least ten times. CDR3 region: CASSQARQGINSPLHF. DNA for the CDR3: TGCGCCAGCAGCCAAGCTAGACAGGGGATAAATTCACCCCTCCACTTT. The V call is TRBV4-3, the J call TRBJ1-6; 8 bases line up with TRBD1. V gave up 1 base and J gave up 7 bases; unmatched junction bases: 6. The CDR3 loop spans 16 amino acids. CDR1 LGHNA and CDR2 YSLEER come from the germline V gene.

This clone qualifies as medium-sized. This chain connects TRBV10-2 to TRBJ2-1; no clear D gene. V was cut by 8 bases and J by 9 bases, with 8 bases left in between. This CDR3 comprises 10 residues. From germline, CDR1 is WSHSY and CDR2 SAAADI. In DNA, the CDR3 is TGCGCCAGCCGAGCCGTTGAGCAGTTCTTC. This encodes CASRAVEQFF.

This chain joins TRBV11-1 and TRBJ1-6; 9 nucleotides agree with TRBD1. Germline CDR1 and CDR2: SGHAT and FQDESV (reference sequence). The CDR3 loop spans 16 amino acids. The ends lost 4 bases at V and 3 bases at J; junction bases unmatched: 4. The CDR3 protein is CASSSGQGFYNSPLHF. The CDR3 coding sequence is TGTGCCAGCAGCTCCGGACAGGGGTTCTATAATTCACCCCTCCACTTT.

The chain links TRBV2 to TRBJ1-5, with 7 bases lining up with TRBD1. CDR3 length: 15 amino acids. Germline-derived CDR1 and CDR2 are SNHLY and FYNNEI. The V gene end was trimmed by 2 bases and the J gene end by 2 bases; junction bases not matched to a gene: 3. The CDR3: CASSEQGVGNQPQHF. The CDR3 DNA sequence: TGTGCCAGCAGTGAACAGGGGGTTGGCAATCAGCCCCAGCATTTT. Supplemented by reference TRBV2 and TRBJ1-5, the full variable domain reads EPEVTQTPSHQVTQMGQEVILRCVPISNHLYFYWYRQILGQKVEFLVSFYNNEISEKSEIFDDQFSVERPDGSNFTLKIRSTKLEDSAMYFCASSEQGVGNQPQHFGDGTRLSIL.

This clone was found a few times. It is likely a read error, because the conserved phenylalanine at the end of the CDR3 is missing. This rearrangement joins TRBV27 to TRBJ2-7; 11 bases fit TRBD2. This CDR3 contains 18 residues. J gave up 4 bases and V 7 bases, and 18 bases lay outside the gene matches. CDR1 and CDR2 from the germline V gene are MNHEY and SMNVEV (reference sequence). Written as DNA, the CDR3 is TGTGCCAGCATTCAGGCCGAGGGGACTAGCGGAGCCCCTTACGAGCAGTACTCC. This translates into CASIQAEGTSGAPYEQYS.

J is TRBJ2-3 and V is TRBV6-4; D call uncertain. The germline V gene encodes CDR1 MRHNA and CDR2 SNTAGT. V was clipped by 4 bases and J by 2 bases, with 7 bases between them. CDR3 length: 13 amino acids. The CDR3 is CASSGKDTDTQYF. The CDR3 DNA sequence: TGTGCCAGCAGTGGTAAGGACACAGATACGCAGTATTTT.

This clone is judged medium-sized (0.01 to 0.1%). The rearrangement links TRBV24-1 to TRBJ2-7; TRBD1 agrees at 7 bases. Germline V lookup: CDR1 KGHDR, CDR2 SFDVKD. This CDR3 has 15 residues. V lost 2 bases to trimming and J lost 1 base; unmatched junction nucleotides: 4. The CDR3 here is CATSDSGQPSYEQYF. The DNA for the CDR3 is TGTGCCACCAGTGATTCGGGACAGCCGTCCTACGAGCAGTACTTC.

The chain recombines TRBV7-2 with TRBJ2-1; 7 nucleotides line up with TRBD1. This CDR3 has 12 residues. Germline V gene lookup returns CDR1 SGHTA and CDR2 FQGNSA. Trimming removed 5 bases from V and 7 bases from J; junction bases left unmatched: 2. The CDR3 here is CASSPQGNEQFF. Written as DNA, the CDR3 is TGTGCCAGCAGCCCACAGGGGAATGAGCAGTTCTTC.

This chain uses TRBV5-4 with TRBJ2-1; 10 nucleotides line up with TRBD2. The V segment lost 3 bases and the J segment 8 bases; nucleotides outside the gene matches: 5. CDR1 is SGHNT and CDR2 is YYREEE in the germline V gene (reference sequence). This CDR3 is 14 amino acids long. The CDR3 reads CASSSLGLADEQFF. As DNA, the CDR3 is TGTGCCAGCAGCTCCCTCGGACTAGCGGATGAGCAGTTCTTC.

This clone was picked up a small number of times. This chain joins TRBV12-3 or TRBV12-4 and TRBJ1-2; D might be TRBD1 (5 bases). This CDR3 contains 15 residues. V shed 2 bases and J shed 3 bases, with 13 bases lying between them. CDR3 in DNA: TGTGCCAGCAGTTTACCCGGGGCGCGGGACTATGGCTACACCTTC. Protein: CASSLPGARDYGYTF.

V and J are TRBV9 and TRBJ2-5; no reliable D call. V was shortened by 0 bases and J by 1 base, with 4 bases between the two germline ends. This CDR3 region has 13 residues. The germline V gene has CDR1 SGDLS and CDR2 YYNGEE. This chain's CDR3 is CASSVDSQETQYF. In nucleotides, the CDR3 is TGTGCCAGCAGCGTAGACAGCCAAGAGACCCAGTACTTC.

This clone occurred a few times. The rearrangement joins TRBV7-8 to TRBJ1-2; tentatively, D is TRBD1 (6 bases). With 5 bases removed from V and 3 bases from J, the gap between germline ends came to 19 bases. This CDR3 is 16 amino acids long. In germline, CDR1 is SGHVS, CDR2 FQNEAQ. The CDR3, as DNA: TGTGCCAGCAGCCCCACCACGGGGGCCCTACACTATGGCTACACCTTC. Amino acid sequence: CASSPTTGALHYGYTF.

By its share, this clone is medium-sized. V is TRBV6-1 and J is TRBJ1-1; D gene uncertain. The CDR3 is 14 amino acids. V lost 6 bases and J 6 bases, leaving 17 bases between the germline ends. Germline assignment: CDR1 MNHNS and CDR2 SASEGT. CDR3 in amino acids: CASSRDLTRSEAFF. The DNA of the CDR3 is TGTGCCAGCAGCCGGGATTTAACACGATCTGAAGCTTTCTTT.

By sample share, this clone is medium-sized (0.01 to 0.1%). The chain carries TRBV27 and TRBJ2-5, with a possible D match to TRBD1 (6 bases). Germline assignment: CDR1 MNHEY and CDR2 SMNVEV (reference sequence). The CDR3 consists of 17 residues. V gave up 0 bases and J gave up 2 bases, with 16 bases separating them. The CDR3 sequence: CASSLSLGGITQETQYF. CDR3 nucleotide sequence: TGTGCCAGCAGTTTATCTCTAGGGGGTATAACACAAGAGACCCAGTACTTC.

The table lists this clone with a few counts. J is TRBJ2-3 and V is TRBV6-1; TRBD1 is a possible D gene (5 bases). The CDR3 has 14 amino acids. Trimming removed 7 bases at V and 2 bases at J, with 13 bases between. CDR1 and CDR2 from the germline V gene are MNHNS and SASEGT. The CDR3: CASTSTGDTDTQYF. Written as DNA, the CDR3 is TGTGCCAGCACCTCTACAGGAGACACAGATACGCAGTATTTT.

This clone appeared many times. The chain combines TRBV5-6 with TRBJ2-1, with 10 nucleotides matching TRBD1. This CDR3 region has 16 residues. Germline V gives CDR1 SGHDT, CDR2 YYEEEE. Germline trimming cut 4 bases from V and 0 bases from J; bases unmatched to any gene: 4. CDR3 nucleotide sequence: TGTGCCAGCAGCCCCCGGACAGGGGGCTCCTACAATGAGCAGTTCTTC. Translation gives CASSPRTGGSYNEQFF. The full variable domain, with the rest looked up from reference TRBV5-6 and TRBJ2-1, is DAGVTQSPTHLIKTRGQQVTLRCSPKSGHDTVSWYQQALGQGPQFIFQYYEEEERQRGNFPDRFSGHQFPNYSSELNVNALLLGDSALYLCASSPRTGGSYNEQFFGPGTRLTVL.

This clone has just a few counts. This sequence joins TRBV6-5 and TRBJ2-1; D not resolved. The CDR3 is 14 residues long. Trimming took 5 bases from V and 2 from J, leaving 10 bases between them. Germline values: CDR1 MNHEY, CDR2 SVGAGI. The CDR3 DNA follows: TGTGCCAGCAGTACCCCCGGCCCCTACAATGAGCAGTTCTTC. This sequence encodes CASSTPGPYNEQFF.

The J gene is TRBJ2-2, the V gene TRBV6-5; maybe TRBD2 (6 bases). Deletions cut 1 base from V and 7 bases from J, with 13 bases between. Germline CDR1 MNHEY, CDR2 SVGAGI. The CDR3 contains 15 residues. The chain's CDR3 is CASSYFATGDGELFF. CDR3 in DNA: TGTGCCAGCAGTTACTTCGCCACGGGAGACGGGGAGCTGTTTTTT.

The rearrangement uses TRBV2 and TRBJ2-3, with TRBD1 identical over 7 bases. Germline V lookup: CDR1 SNHLY, CDR2 FYNNEI. The CDR3 has 15 residues. Trimming cost V 6 bases and J 0 bases; bases outside gene matches: 6. CDR3 in amino acids: CASREQGRSTDTQYF. In nucleotides, the CDR3 is TGTGCCAGCAGGGAACAGGGGCGTAGCACAGATACGCAGTATTTT. The full variable domain, with the rest looked up from reference TRBV2 and TRBJ2-3, is EPEVTQTPSHQVTQMGQEVILRCVPISNHLYFYWYRQILGQKVEFLVSFYNNEISEKSEIFDDQFSVERPDGSNFTLKIRSTKLEDSAMYFCASREQGRSTDTQYFGPGTRLTVL.